Listed below are T cell receptor beta chains from one sample, sequenced in a study of HIV-infected patients and healthy controls. TCRdb re-derived calls from the 5' RACE reads in MiXCR, one entry per CDR3 protein. This sample carries about 7,400 distinct CDR3 sequences, about a tenth of them seen once, and the ten largest clones take about 15%. The starting material was blood, obtained before antiretroviral therapy. These receptors came from an adult with HIV infection. The CDR3 runs from the conserved cysteine through the conserved F or W. The D gene is left open where the match is weak. The listing skips clone size in some rows; elsewhere it reads once, few, many or a size class.

v_call,clone_size,j_call,d_call,cdr3_nt,cdr3_aa
TRBV9,many,TRBJ1-4,NA,TGTGCCAGCAGCGTAGCTACAGCCCTAAATGAAAAACTGTTTTTT,CASSVATALNEKLFF
TRBV30,many,TRBJ1-5,NA,TGTGCCTGGAGCGGACCCACAACGGTTAATCAGCCCCAGCATTTT,CAWSGPTTVNQPQHF
TRBV3-1,few,TRBJ2-7,NA,TGTGCCAGCAGCCAAGGCACCTTTGGTCCCTACGAGCAGTACTTC,CASSQGTFGPYEQYF
TRBV6-1,NA,TRBJ2-7,TRBD2,TGTGCCAGCAGACTAGCGGCTTACGAGCAGTACTTC,CASRLAAYEQYF
TRBV5-1,NA,TRBJ2-3,NA,TGCGCCAGCAGCTTGGGAGATACGCAGTATTTT,CASSLGDTQYF
TRBV7-9,medium-sized,TRBJ2-6,NA,TGTGCCCCCTCGGCCGGGGCTCTCTCTGGGGCCAACGTCCTGACTTTC,CAPSAGALSGANVLTF
TRBV20-1,many,TRBJ2-7,NA,TGCAGTGCTAGAGGGACAACCTCCTACGAGCAGTACTTC,CSARGTTSYEQYF
TRBV29-1,many,TRBJ1-2,NA,TGCAGCGTTGAAGTGTGGCAGGGTAACTATGGCTACACCTTC,CSVEVWQGNYGYTF
TRBV21-1,medium-sized,TRBJ2-3,NA,TGTGAAAGGCGCCTGGGTAAAGATACGCAGTATTTT,CERRLGKDTQYF
TRBV4-1,many,TRBJ2-2,NA,TGCGCCAGCAGCCAAGCCACCTGGGGAGTTGAAACCGGGGAGCTGTTTTTT,CASSQATWGVETGELFF
TRBV7-9,many,TRBJ2-5,NA,TGTGCCACCCAGGGTCTAGTGGGAGAGACCCAGTACTTC,CATQGLVGETQYF
TRBV29-1,NA,TRBJ2-2,TRBD1,TGCAGCGCCGGGACAGGGTACACCGGGGAGCTGTTTTTT,CSAGTGYTGELFF
TRBV29-1,NA,TRBJ1-2,NA,TGCAGCGTGCGGGTTGACAGCTACTATGGCTACACCTTC,CSVRVDSYYGYTF
TRBV18,many,TRBJ2-1,TRBD2,TGTGCCAGCTCACCCACCGGACTAGCCTTTCCCCACAATGAGCAGTTCTTC,CASSPTGLAFPHNEQFF
TRBV5-4,medium-sized,TRBJ2-4,NA,TGTGCCAGCAGCCACTTGGAAGCCAAAAACATTCAGTACTTC,CASSHLEAKNIQYF
TRBV18,many,TRBJ2-2,TRBD2,TGTGCCAGCTCACCACCGAGGGGCGGGAGTACCGGGGAGCTGTTTTTT,CASSPPRGGSTGELFF
TRBV3-1,many,TRBJ2-7,NA,TGTGCCAGCAGCACCTTGTCCTCGGGGGAGCAGTACTTC,CASSTLSSGEQYF
TRBV18,many,TRBJ1-3,NA,TGTGCCAGCTCACCACCGGGAAGGGCTGGAAACACCATATATTTT,CASSPPGRAGNTIYF
TRBV6-1,medium-sized,TRBJ2-7,NA,TGTGCCAGCAGTGAGGCACAGGGAAGAGCCTACGAGCAGTACTTC,CASSEAQGRAYEQYF
TRBV29-1,many,TRBJ2-7,NA,TGCAGCGCCCAGGTCAGCTCCTACGAGCAGTACTTC,CSAQVSSYEQYF
TRBV7-2,medium-sized,TRBJ2-3,NA,TGTGCCAGCAGCCGACCTAGAGATCCGCAGTATTTT,CASSRPRDPQYF
TRBV28,medium-sized,TRBJ2-7,TRBD2,TGTGCCAGCCATACTCTAGCGGGAAATGTTAGATCCTACTTC,CASHTLAGNVRSYF
TRBV21-1,many,TRBJ2-7,NA,TGTGCCAGCAGCTTCCGAAGGCAGGCCTCGGGGGAGCAGTACTTC,CASSFRRQASGEQYF
TRBV7-9,many,TRBJ2-2,NA,TGTGCCAGCAGCAAATTCACCACGAGGAACACCGGGGAGCTGTTTTTT,CASSKFTTRNTGELFF
TRBV28,NA,TRBJ1-1,NA,TGTGCCAGCAGTTTACCAGGGGTTACGAACACTGAAGCTTTCTTT,CASSLPGVTNTEAFF
TRBV2,many,TRBJ2-3,TRBD2,TGTGCCAGCACCGACCCTAGCGGGATAACAGATACGCAGTATTTT,CASTDPSGITDTQYF
TRBV27,once,TRBJ2-3,NA,TGTGCCAGCAGTTTCGGCGGGATAAGCACAGATACGCAGTATTTT,CASSFGGISTDTQYF
TRBV6-6,many,TRBJ2-5,TRBD1,TGTGCCAGCAGTTACACAGGGGTCCAAGAGACCCAGTACTTC,CASSYTGVQETQYF
TRBV7-9,many,TRBJ2-7,NA,TGTGCCAGCAGTGCGAGTTTAGACGGTAACTACGAGCAGTACTTC,CASSASLDGNYEQYF
TRBV10-3,few,TRBJ1-5,NA,TGTGCCATCAGGGACACAAATCAGCCCCAGCATTTT,CAIRDTNQPQHF
TRBV28,large,TRBJ1-4,NA,TGTGCCAGCAGTTTTTGGTCGGCAACTAATGAAAAACTGTTTTTT,CASSFWSATNEKLFF
TRBV30,NA,TRBJ2-5,NA,TGTGCCTGGAGTGCCGGGAGTGAGACCCAGTACTTC,CAWSAGSETQYF
TRBV11-2,medium-sized,TRBJ1-6,NA,TGTGCCAGCAGCCCGGGTCGGGTCTATAATTCACCCCTCCACTTT,CASSPGRVYNSPLHF
TRBV7-9,many,TRBJ1-2,TRBD1,TGTGCCAGCAGCCCTCGACAGGGGGCTGTCAAGGGCTACACCTTC,CASSPRQGAVKGYTF
TRBV11-2,many,TRBJ2-3,TRBD2,TGTGCCAGCAGCTTTCGGACTAGCGGGGGGGTAGATACGCAGTATTTT,CASSFRTSGGVDTQYF
TRBV3-1,NA,TRBJ2-1,NA,TGTGCCAGCAGCCAAGATCATCTCGGACAGACACACGGAGATGAGCAGTTCTTC,CASSQDHLGQTHGDEQFF
TRBV28,NA,TRBJ2-2,TRBD1,TGTGCCAGCAGTTCCTGGACAGGGGACACCGGGGAGCTGTTTTTT,CASSSWTGDTGELFF
TRBV5-4,many,TRBJ2-3,TRBD2,TGTGCCAGCAGCTTTCGACTAGCGGGCACAGATACGCAGTATTTT,CASSFRLAGTDTQYF
TRBV3-1,NA,TRBJ1-1,TRBD1,TGTGCCAGCAGCCACGGGACAGGGGGCTTTAACACTGAAGCTTTCTTT,CASSHGTGGFNTEAFF
TRBV11-3,medium-sized,TRBJ2-3,NA,TGTGCCAGCAGCCTCAACACAGATACGCAGTATTTT,CASSLNTDTQYF
TRBV27,many,TRBJ2-5,TRBD1,TGTGCCAGCAGCACCGGGACAGAAGAGACCCAGTACTTC,CASSTGTEETQYF
TRBV5-1,large,TRBJ2-7,TRBD2,TGCGCCAGCAGCTTGGTAGGACTAGCTGAATCCTACGAGCAGTACTTC,CASSLVGLAESYEQYF
TRBV20-1,many,TRBJ2-3,TRBD2,TGCAGTGCTAGAAAGGGACTAGATCGAGCTAGCACAGATACGCAGTATTTT,CSARKGLDRASTDTQYF
TRBV20-1,medium-sized,TRBJ2-7,TRBD1,TGCAGTGCTAGACGGCCAGGGGGCGGGATGTCCTACGAGCAGTACTTC,CSARRPGGGMSYEQYF
TRBV19,medium-sized,TRBJ2-7,TRBD1,TGTGCCAGTAGTAGGTTGACCGGGACAGGGTTGGGCGAGCAGTACTTC,CASSRLTGTGLGEQYF
TRBV7-6,medium-sized,TRBJ2-5,NA,TGTGCCAGCAGCTCCAGGCAGTTTCTTCAAGAGACCCAGTACTTC,CASSSRQFLQETQYF
TRBV6-5,medium-sized,TRBJ2-7,NA,TGTGCCAGCAGTCGGGACATCTACGAGCAGTACTTC,CASSRDIYEQYF
TRBV11-2,NA,TRBJ2-2,NA,TGTGCCAGCAGCCCGCGATGGGGGGTAGAAACCGGGGAGCTGTTTTTT,CASSPRWGVETGELFF
TRBV7-9,many,TRBJ2-7,NA,TGTGCCAGCAGCTTATCGACAGGGGCTCCTAGCGGGGAGTCCTACGAGCAGTACTTC,CASSLSTGAPSGESYEQYF
TRBV7-3,many,TRBJ1-1,NA,TGTGCCAGCAGCTTGGGGTCTGGGAGGGGGAACACTGAAGCTTTCTTT,CASSLGSGRGNTEAFF
TRBV7-9,many,TRBJ1-6,NA,TGTGCCAGCAGCCATACCGGGGGTGAGAATTCACCCCTCCACTTT,CASSHTGGENSPLHF
TRBV7-3,medium-sized,TRBJ2-1,NA,TGTGCCAGCAGCCTCTCTTCGGTTGACAATGAGCAGTTCTTC,CASSLSSVDNEQFF
TRBV20-1,many,TRBJ1-2,TRBD1,TGCAGTGCTAGAGATCAGTTGGGTACAGGGGCCCGAGAGAATGGCTACACCTTC,CSARDQLGTGARENGYTF
TRBV19,medium-sized,TRBJ1-1,NA,TGTGCCAGTAGTTTCCAGGGTGGCACTGAAGCTTTCTTT,CASSFQGGTEAFF
TRBV25-1,NA,TRBJ2-7,TRBD1,TGTGCCAGCGCACAGGGGGCCTACGAGCAGTACTTC,CASAQGAYEQYF